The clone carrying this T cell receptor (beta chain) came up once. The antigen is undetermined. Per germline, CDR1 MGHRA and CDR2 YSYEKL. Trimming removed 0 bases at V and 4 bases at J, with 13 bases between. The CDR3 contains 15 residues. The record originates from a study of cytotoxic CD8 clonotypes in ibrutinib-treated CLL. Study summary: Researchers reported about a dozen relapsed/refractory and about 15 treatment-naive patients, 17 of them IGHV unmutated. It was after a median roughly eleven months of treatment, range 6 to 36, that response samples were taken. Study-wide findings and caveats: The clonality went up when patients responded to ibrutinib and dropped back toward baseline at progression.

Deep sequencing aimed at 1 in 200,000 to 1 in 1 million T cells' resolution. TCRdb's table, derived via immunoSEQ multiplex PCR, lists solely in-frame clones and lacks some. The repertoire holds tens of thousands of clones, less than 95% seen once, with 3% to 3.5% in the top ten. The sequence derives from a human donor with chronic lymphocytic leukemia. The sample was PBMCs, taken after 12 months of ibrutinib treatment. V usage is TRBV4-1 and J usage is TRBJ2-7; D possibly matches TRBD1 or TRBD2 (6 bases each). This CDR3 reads CASSQDSWGAYEQYF. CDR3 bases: TGCGCCAGCAGCCAAGATAGTTGGGGGGCGTACGAGCAGTACTTC.